The 9 T cell receptor beta chains listed next were all sequenced from one sample in a study of blood T cell repertoires in COVID-19. The method was immunoSEQ multiplex PCR; TCRdb's version includes in-frame clones alone and lacks a portion of them. The data contain roughly 60,000 clones, approximately 78% of them singletons. Sequenced sample: peripheral blood. These TCRs come from a man older than 75 with acute or convalescent COVID-19.

V and J are TRBV30 and TRBJ1-2, with D possibly matching TRBD1 (5 bases). This CDR3 has 13 amino acids. V lost 4 bases and J 7 bases, leaving 16 bases between the germline ends. Germline-derived CDR1 and CDR2 are GTSNPN and SVGIG (reference sequence). The CDR3 nucleotides are TGTGCCTGGACGCCAGGGCGGATGGGTGGCTACACCTTC. Protein: CAWTPGRMGGYTF.

The chain uses TRBV3-1 (or the pseudogene TRBV3-2) and TRBJ1-2; possibly TRBD1 for D (6 bases). V was pared by 1 base and J by 6 bases, with 15 bases between. The CDR3 sequence is 15 residues long. The germline CDR1 and CDR2 sequences are LGHDT and YNNKEL (reference sequence). The CDR3 nucleotides are TGTGCCAGCAGCCAAGGTTGGGGGGGGCAGGATGGCTACACCTTC. Protein: CASSQGWGGQDGYTF.

The chain combines TRBV18 with TRBJ2-2; TRBD2 matches at 7 bases. CDR1 and CDR2 (germline): KGHSH, LQKENI. The length of the CDR3 is 16 residues. The V and J ends lost 1 base and 7 bases, in that order; junction bases with no gene match: 9. CDR3 nucleotides: TGTGCCAGCTCACCACGGTCTAGCGGTGCTCTCGGGGAGCTGTTTTTT. This codes for CASSPRSSGALGELFF.

The J gene is TRBJ2-7, the V gene TRBV29-1, with D perhaps matching TRBD1 (5 bases). The CDR3 has 15 residues. CDR1 and CDR2 from the germline V gene are SQVTM and ANQGSEA. V was clipped by 5 bases and J by 0 bases, with 17 bases between them. The CDR3 here is CSVLKNQGFSYEQYF. In DNA form, the CDR3 reads TGCAGCGTTCTGAAAAACCAGGGATTCTCCTACGAGCAGTACTTC.

The V call is TRBV18, the J call TRBJ1-1, with TRBD1 matching over 8 bases. Unmatched junction bases numbered 6, after V lost 3 bases and J lost 0 bases. The CDR3 runs 16 residues. From germline, CDR1 is KGHSH and CDR2 LQKENI. The CDR3 here is CASSPGQGSVNTEAFF. The CDR3 region has the DNA TGTGCCAGCTCACCCGGACAGGGAAGCGTGAACACTGAAGCTTTCTTT. Looking up the rest from reference TRBV18 and TRBJ1-1 gives the full variable domain: NAGVMQNPRHLVRRRGQEARLRCSPMKGHSHVYWYRQLPEEGLKFMVYLQKENIIDESGMPKERFSAEFPKEGPSILRIQQVVRGDSAAYFCASSPGQGSVNTEAFFGQGTRLTVV.

This clone came up once. The chain uses TRBV30 and TRBJ1-3; the D gene is possibly TRBD1 (6 bases). This CDR3 has 14 amino acids. Deletions cut 4 bases from V and 2 bases from J, with 12 bases between. Per the germline V gene, CDR1 is GTSNPN and CDR2 is SVGIG (reference sequence). In DNA, the CDR3 is TGTGCCTGGACGAGGGGGGGGCCTGGAAACACCATATATTTT. Encoded protein: CAWTRGGPGNTIYF.

V gene TRBV11-3 combines with J gene TRBJ1-6; 10 nucleotides match TRBD1. With V trimmed by 2 bases and J by 0 bases, 1 base remained unmatched. This CDR3 has 17 residues. From germline, CDR1 is SGHNT and CDR2 YENEEA. The CDR3 loop reads CASSLRTGGSYNSPLHF. The CDR3 DNA reads TGTGCCAGCAGCTTAAGGACAGGGGGCTCCTATAATTCACCCCTCCACTTT.

This sequence joins TRBV19 and TRBJ1-5, with 9 bases fitting TRBD1. The CDR3 runs to 15 residues. The V and J ends lost 6 bases and 4 bases, in that order; junction bases with no gene match: 7. CDR1 and CDR2 (germline): LNHDA, SQIVND (reference sequence). The CDR3 DNA sequence: TGTGCCAGTAGGTCGACAGGGGGTGGGAATCAGCCCCAGCATTTT. Protein product: CASRSTGGGNQPQHF.

The rearrangement uses TRBV15 and TRBJ2-1; 12 bases line up with TRBD2. This CDR3 is 18 amino acids long. V trimming: 4 bases; J trimming: 4 bases; junction bases outside the gene matches: 11. The V gene's germline CDR1 is LNHNV and CDR2 YYDKDF (reference sequence). CDR3 DNA: TGTGCCACCAGCACCGAGGGTCTAGCGGGGGGGGTGTACAATGAGCAGTTCTTC. Its protein product is CATSTEGLAGGVYNEQFF. Drawing the rest from reference TRBV15 and TRBJ2-1, the complete variable domain is DAMVIQNPRYQVTQFGKPVTLSCSQTLNHNVMYWYQQKSSQAPKLLFHYYDKDFNNEADTPDNFQSRRPNTSFCFLDIRSPGLGDTAMYLCATSTEGLAGGVYNEQFFGPGTRLTVL.